Listed below are T cell receptor beta chains from one sample, sequenced in a study of cytomegalovirus exposure and HLA in healthy donors. Measured with immunoSEQ multiplex PCR; TCRdb has only the in-frame clones, and not every one. This sample has around 140,000 clones, with around 10% found just once. The specimen was PBMCs. These receptors were collected from a man over 45 in good health and CMV-seronegative. Both conserved end residues are part of each CDR3. A D gene is named only where the DNA matches it firmly. A clone size is listed for some rows: how often the clone was seen (once, few, many), or a class if it is expanded.

CDR3 protein: CAISDPTGGAEKLFF
CDR3 DNA: TGTGCCATCAGTGACCCCACAGGGGGCGCGGAAAAACTGTTTTTT
CDR3 length: 15
J gene: TRBJ1-4
V gene: TRBV10-3
D gene: TRBD1
clone size: -

CDR3 protein: CASSVEPAGGHEQYF
CDR3 DNA: TGTGCCAGCAGCGTAGAACCAGCGGGAGGCCACGAGCAGTACTTC
CDR3 length: 15
J gene: TRBJ2-7
V gene: TRBV9
D gene: TRBD2
clone size: -

CDR3 protein: CASSPRFRGTRYEQYF
CDR3 DNA: TGTGCCAGCAGTCCCCGGTTCCGGGGAACGCGCTACGAGCAGTACTTC
CDR3 length: 16
J gene: TRBJ2-7
V gene: TRBV27
D gene: -
clone size: few

CDR3 protein: CASSATDRGIRTEAFF
CDR3 DNA: TGTGCCAGCAGTGCTACGGACAGGGGGATTCGTACTGAAGCTTTCTTT
CDR3 length: 16
J gene: TRBJ1-1
V gene: TRBV6-1
D gene: TRBD1
clone size: few

CDR3 protein: CASSLGLASSYNEQFF
CDR3 DNA: TGTGCCAGCAGCTTAGGACTAGCAAGCTCCTACAATGAGCAGTTCTTC
CDR3 length: 16
J gene: TRBJ2-1
V gene: TRBV7-9
D gene: TRBD2
clone size: -

CDR3 protein: CAWNRGSINEQYF
CDR3 DNA: TGTGCCTGGAATCGGGGTTCAATCAACGAGCAGTACTTC
CDR3 length: 13
J gene: TRBJ2-7
V gene: TRBV30
D gene: -
clone size: -

CDR3 protein: CASSPSTRKSSTEAFF
CDR3 DNA: TGTGCCAGCTCACCATCCACCCGTAAGAGTAGCACTGAAGCTTTCTTT
CDR3 length: 16
J gene: TRBJ1-1
V gene: TRBV18
D gene: -
clone size: few

CDR3 protein: CASSQSGVLFEQYF
CDR3 DNA: TGTGCCAGCAGCCAATCAGGGGTTTTATTCGAGCAGTACTTC
CDR3 length: 14
J gene: TRBJ2-7
V gene: TRBV4-2
D gene: -
clone size: -

CDR3 protein: CASRRDGGTRLMNTEAFF
CDR3 DNA: TGCGCCAGCAGGAGAGATGGGGGGACGCGCTTAATGAACACTGAAGCTTTCTTT
CDR3 length: 18
J gene: TRBJ1-1
V gene: TRBV10-1
D gene: -
clone size: -

CDR3 protein: CASSVGRGLNTEAFF
CDR3 DNA: TGTGCCAGTAGTGTAGGACGGGGATTGAACACTGAAGCTTTCTTT
CDR3 length: 15
J gene: TRBJ1-1
V gene: TRBV19
D gene: -
clone size: -

CDR3 protein: CASSESSGQVSYEQYF
CDR3 DNA: TGCGCCAGCAGTGAGTCTTCAGGACAGGTCTCCTACGAGCAGTACTTC
CDR3 length: 16
J gene: TRBJ2-7
V gene: TRBV10-2
D gene: TRBD1
clone size: -

CDR3 protein: CASSGRGGLNNEQFF
CDR3 DNA: TGTGCCAGCAGCGGTCGTGGGGGACTAAACAATGAGCAGTTCTTC
CDR3 length: 15
J gene: TRBJ2-1
V gene: TRBV7-2
D gene: TRBD2
clone size: few

CDR3 protein: CAWSLPPGQEQYF
CDR3 DNA: TGTGCCTGGAGTCTTCCTCCCGGACAGGAGCAGTACTTC
CDR3 length: 13
J gene: TRBJ2-7
V gene: TRBV30
D gene: -
clone size: -

CDR3 protein: CASSPGTSSYEQYF
CDR3 DNA: TGTGCCAGCTCACCAGGGACTAGCTCCTACGAGCAGTACTTC
CDR3 length: 14
J gene: TRBJ2-7
V gene: TRBV18
D gene: TRBD2
clone size: -

CDR3 protein: CASSQPKRAGRRDEQYF
CDR3 DNA: TGTGCCAGCAGCCAGCCGAAAAGAGCGGGAAGGCGGGACGAGCAGTACTTC
CDR3 length: 17
J gene: TRBJ2-7
V gene: TRBV11-1
D gene: TRBD2
clone size: few

CDR3 protein: CASSPQGLAVGAEDTQYF
CDR3 DNA: TGTGCCAGCTCACCACAGGGACTAGCGGTCGGAGCGGAAGATACGCAGTATTTT
CDR3 length: 18
J gene: TRBJ2-3
V gene: TRBV18
D gene: TRBD2
clone size: -

CDR3 protein: CASIPTVGQGVKDEQFF
CDR3 DNA: TGTGCCAGCATCCCTACCGTGGGACAGGGCGTTAAGGATGAGCAGTTCTTC
CDR3 length: 17
J gene: TRBJ2-1
V gene: TRBV28
D gene: TRBD1
clone size: once

CDR3 protein: CATTGTGPYNEQFF
CDR3 DNA: TGTGCCACCACCGGGACAGGGCCTTACAATGAGCAGTTCTTC
CDR3 length: 14
J gene: TRBJ2-1
V gene: TRBV27
D gene: TRBD1
clone size: -

CDR3 protein: CASSVQVATEAFF
CDR3 DNA: TGCGCCAGCAGCGTACAGGTTGCGACTGAAGCTTTCTTT
CDR3 length: 13
J gene: TRBJ1-1
V gene: TRBV5-1
D gene: -
clone size: -

CDR3 protein: CASIRDPTSEQYF
CDR3 DNA: TGTGCCAGCATACGGGATCCTACATCGGAGCAGTACTTC
CDR3 length: 13
J gene: TRBJ2-7
V gene: TRBV6-5
D gene: -
clone size: few